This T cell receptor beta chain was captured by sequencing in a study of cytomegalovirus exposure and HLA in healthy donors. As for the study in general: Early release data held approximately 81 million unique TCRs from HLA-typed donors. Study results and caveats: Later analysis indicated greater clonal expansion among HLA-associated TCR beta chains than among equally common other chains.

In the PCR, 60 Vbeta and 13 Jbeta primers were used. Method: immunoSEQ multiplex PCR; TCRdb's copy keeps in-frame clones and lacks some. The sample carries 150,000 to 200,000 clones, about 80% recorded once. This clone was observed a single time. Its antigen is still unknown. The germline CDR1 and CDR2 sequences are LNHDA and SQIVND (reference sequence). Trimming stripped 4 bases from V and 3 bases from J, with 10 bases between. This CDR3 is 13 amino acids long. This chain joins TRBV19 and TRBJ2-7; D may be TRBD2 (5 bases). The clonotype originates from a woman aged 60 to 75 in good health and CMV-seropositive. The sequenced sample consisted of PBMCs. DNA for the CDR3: TGTGCCAGTAGTACGGGATCTAACTACGAGCAGTACTTC. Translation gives CASSTGSNYEQYF.